This T cell receptor (beta chain) was recovered during a study of vaccination and CD4 T cells after COVID-19. Study information: There were two doses of either BNT162b2 or mRNA-1273 vaccine given to participants. Overlapping spike peptides from SARS-CoV-2, HCoV-NL63, HCoV-OC43 and HCoV-229E served to stimulate the cells. Control cultures used a CEFX viral epitope pool, an HIV-1 Nef peptide pool, or no peptide.

V was pared by 0 bases and J by 5 bases, with 19 bases between. CDR1 is SGHDT, CDR2 YYEEEE, per germline. The CDR3 runs to 17 residues. The Oncomine TCR Beta short-read assay sequenced DNA from cultured CD4+ T cells. TCRdb ran MiXCR on the PCR reads and lists one entry per CDR3 protein. The sample shows about 15,000 distinct CDR3 sequences, about 35% of them seen only once. Treatment defined: approximately 10-day PBMC culture with coronavirus spike peptide pools or control peptides (ViraFEST assay). Fresh replacement IL-2 medium substituted for half the medium on days 3 and 7. Concerning this clonotype: The antigen remains undetermined.

Sequencing was performed on cultured CD4+ T cells from blood. V and J are TRBV5-6 and TRBJ2-3; D may be TRBD1 (6 bases). This clonotype was sampled from a human donor with COVID-19. This chain's CDR3 is CASSLEENRVLKDTQYF. In DNA form, the CDR3 reads TGTGCCAGCAGCTTGGAGGAGAACAGGGTCTTGAAAGATACGCAGTATTTT.